This T cell receptor beta chain was obtained from a study of T cells in Graves' hyperthyroidism and ophthalmopathy. Findings of the study overall: A 13 V-J model separated ophthalmopathy from stable hyperthyroidism.

Germline CDR1 and CDR2: SNHLY and FYNNEI. The CDR3 spans 11 residues. V was pared by 8 bases and J by 13 bases, with 17 bases between. This clonotype was counted many times. Its antigen is currently unknown. From RNA transcripts, TCR beta CDR3 regions were amplified. HTBI primers were the set used in a first-round RT-PCR of the TCR CDR3. One entry per CDR3 protein, called by TCRdb with MiXCR from the multiplex PCR reads. The data show approximately 630,000 distinct CDR3 sequences, roughly 17% seen once. The V gene is TRBV2, the J gene TRBJ2-5; a possible D gene is TRBD1 (5 bases). The specimen sequenced was blood. The TCR originated in a woman aged 25 to 39 with Graves' hyperthyroidism. This chain's CDR3 is CASYYDSDWYF. CDR3 DNA sequence: TGTGCCAGCTACTACGACAGCGACTGGTACTTC.